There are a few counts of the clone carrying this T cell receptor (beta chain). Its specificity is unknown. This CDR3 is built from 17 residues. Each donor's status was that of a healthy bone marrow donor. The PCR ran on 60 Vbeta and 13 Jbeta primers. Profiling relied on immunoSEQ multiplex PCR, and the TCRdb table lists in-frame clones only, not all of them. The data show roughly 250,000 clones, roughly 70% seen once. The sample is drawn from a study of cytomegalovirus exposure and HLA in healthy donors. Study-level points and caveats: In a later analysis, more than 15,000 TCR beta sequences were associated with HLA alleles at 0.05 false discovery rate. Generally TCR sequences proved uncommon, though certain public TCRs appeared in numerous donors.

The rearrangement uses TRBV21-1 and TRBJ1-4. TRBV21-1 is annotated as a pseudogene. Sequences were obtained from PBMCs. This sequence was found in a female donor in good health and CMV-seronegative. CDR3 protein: CASSKGSCRGANEKLFF. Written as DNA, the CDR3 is TGTGCCAGCAGCAAAGGCTCTTGCCGGGGAGCTAATGAAAAACTGTTTTTT.